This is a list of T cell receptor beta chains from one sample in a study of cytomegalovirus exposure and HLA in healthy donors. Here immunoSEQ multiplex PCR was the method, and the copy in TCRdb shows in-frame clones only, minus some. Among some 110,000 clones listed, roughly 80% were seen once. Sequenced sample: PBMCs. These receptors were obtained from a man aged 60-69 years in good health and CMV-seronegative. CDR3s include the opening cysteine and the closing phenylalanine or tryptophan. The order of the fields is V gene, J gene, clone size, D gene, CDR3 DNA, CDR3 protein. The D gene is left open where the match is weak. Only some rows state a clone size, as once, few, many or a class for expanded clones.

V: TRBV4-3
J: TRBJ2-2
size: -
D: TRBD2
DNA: TGCGCCAGCAGCGCGGGGGCGAACACCGGGGAGCTGTTTTTT
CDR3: CASSAGANTGELFF

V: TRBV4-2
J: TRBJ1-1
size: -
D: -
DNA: TGTGCCAGCAACCGTCTGCTAAATACTGAAGCTTTCTTT
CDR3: CASNRLLNTEAFF

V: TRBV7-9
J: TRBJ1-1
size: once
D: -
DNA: TGTTCCAGCAGCCCAGGGAACACTGAAGCTTTCTTT
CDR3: CSSSPGNTEAFF

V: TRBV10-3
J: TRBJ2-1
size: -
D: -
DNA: TGTGCCATCAGAGGAACAGGGATTCAAAACAATGAGCAGTTCTTC
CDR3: CAIRGTGIQNNEQFF

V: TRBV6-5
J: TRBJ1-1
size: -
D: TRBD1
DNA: TGTGCCAGCAGTTACTGGACAGGGGGCGACACTGAAGCGTTCTTT
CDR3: CASSYWTGGDTEAFF

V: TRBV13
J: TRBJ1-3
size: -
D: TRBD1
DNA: TGTGCCAGCAGCTTCACCGACAGGGCTGGAAACACCATATATTTT
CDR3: CASSFTDRAGNTIYF

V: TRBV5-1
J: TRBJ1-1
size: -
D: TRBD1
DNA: TGCGCCAGCAGCTTAGCACAGGGGGCGGACACTGAAGCTTTCTTT
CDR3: CASSLAQGADTEAFF

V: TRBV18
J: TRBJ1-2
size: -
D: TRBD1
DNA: TGTGCCAGCTCACAGACAGGGGGCGAGGTTGGCTACACCTTC
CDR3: CASSQTGGEVGYTF

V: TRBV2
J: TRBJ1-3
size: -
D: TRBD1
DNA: TGTGCCAGCAGTGCCTACAGGGGAACTGGAAACACCATATATTTT
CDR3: CASSAYRGTGNTIYF

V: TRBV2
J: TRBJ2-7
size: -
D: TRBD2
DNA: TGTGCCAGCAGGCCCGGGGGGGCGGGCTCCGAGCAGTACTTC
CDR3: CASRPGGAGSEQYF

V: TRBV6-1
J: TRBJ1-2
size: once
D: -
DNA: TGTGCCAGCAGTGTACATAGGAGGGCGACTAACTATGGCTACACCTTC
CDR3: CASSVHRRATNYGYTF

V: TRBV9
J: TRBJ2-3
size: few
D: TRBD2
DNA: TGTGCCAGCAGCGTAGGCCACGGGACTAGCGGGGCAGATACGCAGTATTTT
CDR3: CASSVGHGTSGADTQYF

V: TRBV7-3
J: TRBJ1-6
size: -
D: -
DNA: TGTGCCAGCAGCCCCTCCGCGGGCAGGGGTTCACCCCTCCACTTT
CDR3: CASSPSAGRGSPLHF

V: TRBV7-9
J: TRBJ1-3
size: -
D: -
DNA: TGTGCCAGCAGCCCCGGGACATCTGGAAACACCATATATTTT
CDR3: CASSPGTSGNTIYF

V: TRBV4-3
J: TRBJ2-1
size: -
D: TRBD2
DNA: TGCGCCAGCAGCCAAGATGCGCCCCGCTCTGGCGGGGGGGCGATCAATGAGCAGTTCTTC
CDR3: CASSQDAPRSGGGAINEQFF

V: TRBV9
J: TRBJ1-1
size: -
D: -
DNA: TGTGCCAGCAGCCCAACACAGACCTTGAACACTGAAGCTTTCTTT
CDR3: CASSPTQTLNTEAFF

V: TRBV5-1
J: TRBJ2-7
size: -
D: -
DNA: TGCGCCAGCAGCTTGGTAGGGATTCGGACTGAGCAGTACTTC
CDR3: CASSLVGIRTEQYF

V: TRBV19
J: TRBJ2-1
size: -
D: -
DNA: TGTGCCAGTAGTATTCAGGTGAGCTCCTACAATGAGCAGTTCTTC
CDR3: CASSIQVSSYNEQFF

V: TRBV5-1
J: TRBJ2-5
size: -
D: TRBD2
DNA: TGCGCCAGCAGCTTGGATAGCGGGGGGCGGGAGCAGTACTTC
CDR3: CASSLDSGGREQYF

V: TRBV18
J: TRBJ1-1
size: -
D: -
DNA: TGTGCCAGCTCACCAATCCCGGGGGCTGAAGCTTTCTTT
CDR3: CASSPIPGAEAFF

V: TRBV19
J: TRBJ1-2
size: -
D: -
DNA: TGTGCCAGTAGACCTCGGCAGGATGTTGGCTACACCTTC
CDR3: CASRPRQDVGYTF

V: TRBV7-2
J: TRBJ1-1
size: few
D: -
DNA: TGTGCCAGCAGCCAGGGACAAACGAACACTGAAGCTTTCTTT
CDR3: CASSQGQTNTEAFF

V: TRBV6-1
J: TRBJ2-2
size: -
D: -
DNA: TGTGCCAGCGGTCACGGGGTTGGGAACACCGGGGAGCTGTTTTTT
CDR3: CASGHGVGNTGELFF

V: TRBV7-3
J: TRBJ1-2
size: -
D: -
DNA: TGTGCCAGCAGCTTAACTCCAGGGGCCTTTAACTATGGCTACACCTTC
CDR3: CASSLTPGAFNYGYTF

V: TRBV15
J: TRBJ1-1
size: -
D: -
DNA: TGTGCCACCAGCAGAGATCTGCTAATGAACACTGAAGCTTTCTTT
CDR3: CATSRDLLMNTEAFF

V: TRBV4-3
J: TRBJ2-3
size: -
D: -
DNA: TGCGCCAGCAGCCAAGATCTGGGCGGGGCCACAGATACGCAGTATTTT
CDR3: CASSQDLGGATDTQYF

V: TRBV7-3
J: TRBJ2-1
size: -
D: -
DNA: TGTGCCAGCAGCGCGCGGGGGCCACACAATGAGCAGTTCTTC
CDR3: CASSARGPHNEQFF

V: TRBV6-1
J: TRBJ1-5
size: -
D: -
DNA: TGTGCCAGCAGTGTAGCCGGGGGAAGCAATCAGCCCCAGCATTTT
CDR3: CASSVAGGSNQPQHF

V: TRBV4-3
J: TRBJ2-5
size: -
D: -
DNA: TGCGCCAGCAGCCAAGCCCTTGGGTCGGGGACCCAGTACTTC
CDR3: CASSQALGSGTQYF

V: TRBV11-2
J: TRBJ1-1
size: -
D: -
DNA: TGTGCCAGCACCCACACCCCCCGGGGGAACACTGAAGCTTTCTTT
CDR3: CASTHTPRGNTEAFF

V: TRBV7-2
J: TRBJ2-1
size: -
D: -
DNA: TGTGCCAGCAGCTTGGGGAGCTCCTACAATGAGCAGTTCTTC
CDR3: CASSLGSSYNEQFF

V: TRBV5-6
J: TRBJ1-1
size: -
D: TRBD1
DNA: TGTGCCAGCAGCAGGGGGCTAAGCGGTGAAGCTTTCTTT
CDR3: CASSRGLSGEAFF

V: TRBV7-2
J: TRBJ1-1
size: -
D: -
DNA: TGTGCCAGCAGCTTAGCGTCCGCGACTTTTGACGCTTTCTTT
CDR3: CASSLASATFDAFF